The 10 T cell receptor beta chains below were found in one sample sequenced in a study of early T cells in non-severe SARS-CoV-2 infection. TCRdb itself ran the 5' RACE reads through MiXCR, one entry per CDR3 protein. This table has tens of thousands of distinct CDR3 sequences, roughly 13% appearing once. Input material: whole blood. The receptors derive from an adult who was a healthcare worker with PCR-confirmed SARS-CoV-2 infection or an uninfected control (not recorded which).

This clonotype was observed many times. The chain is built from TRBV18 and TRBJ2-1; TRBD1 matches at 7 bases. Germline trimming cut 6 bases from V and 5 bases from J; bases unmatched to any gene: 7. The germline V gene has CDR1 KGHSH and CDR2 LQKENI. The CDR3 totals 14 residues. This CDR3 is CASSPTTGHNEQFF. CDR3 bases: TGTGCCAGCTCCCCTACGACAGGGCACAATGAGCAGTTCTTC.

This clonotype came up many times. This sequence joins TRBV2 and TRBJ2-3; TRBD2 agrees at 11 bases. The CDR3 loop spans 16 amino acids. The V gene's germline CDR1 is SNHLY and CDR2 FYNNEI. V dropped 6 bases and J dropped 2; count of bases not matched to a gene: 7. CDR3 protein: CASSPELAGVTDTQYF. The DNA for the CDR3 is TGTGCCAGCAGCCCCGAACTAGCGGGGGTCACAGATACGCAGTATTTT.

This clonotype was seen more than once but under ten times. In DNA form, the CDR3 reads TGCGCCAGCAGCCCTCCACAGGTGAACACTGAAGCTTTCTTT. This encodes CASSPPQVNTEAFF. The genes are TRBV4-1 and TRBJ1-1; D perhaps matches TRBD1 (5 bases). V was cut by 4 bases and J by 0 bases, with 9 bases left in between. There are 14 residues in the CDR3. The V gene's germline CDR1 is MGHRA and CDR2 YSYEKL.

The sample holds many counts of this clonotype. V and J are TRBV29-1 and TRBJ1-1, with D possibly TRBD1 on 5 matching bases. The CDR3 runs to 14 residues. Looked up from germline, CDR1 is SQVTM and CDR2 is ANQGSEA. Between the trimmed V and J ends, which lost 1 base and 0 bases, there was a span of 9 bases. DNA for the CDR3: TGCAGCGTTGAAGTTGGGGGGATGAACACTGAAGCTTTCTTT. Amino acid sequence: CSVEVGGMNTEAFF.

This clonotype has ten or more counts. The DNA of the CDR3 is TGTGCCAGCGATGAGGGGTACACTGAAGCTTTCTTT. Its translation: CASDEGYTEAFF. The chain couples TRBV2 to TRBJ1-1; TRBD1 is a possible D gene (5 bases). Germline-derived CDR1 and CDR2 are SNHLY and FYNNEI. Trimming took 8 bases from V and 3 from J, leaving 10 bases between them. CDR3 size: 12 residues. Supplemented by reference TRBV2 and TRBJ1-1, the full variable domain reads EPEVTQTPSHQVTQMGQEVILRCVPISNHLYFYWYRQILGQKVEFLVSFYNNEISEKSEIFDDQFSVERPDGSNFTLKIRSTKLEDSAMYFCASDEGYTEAFFGQGTRLTVV.

This clonotype appeared many times. The chain links TRBV6-6 to TRBJ1-5; D not certain. This CDR3 has 13 amino acids. Trimming pared 6 bases from V and 10 bases from J, leaving 16 bases between. CDR1 is MNHNY and CDR2 is SVGAGI in the germline V gene (reference sequence). The CDR3 bases are TGTGCCAGCAGACCTACTCAAGGGCAACCCCAGCATTTT. Translation: CASRPTQGQPQHF.

Concerning this clonotype: A much larger clonotype is one base distant, so this may be a read error. The chain recombines TRBV13 with TRBJ2-7; D is uncertain. V was pared by 5 bases and J by 6 bases, with 14 bases between. CDR1 is PRHDT and CDR2 is FYEKMQ in the germline V gene (reference sequence). The length of the CDR3 is 13 residues. The DNA of the CDR3 is TGTGCCAGCAGCCAGTACGAGAGAGTCGAGCAGTACTTC. The encoded protein is CASSQYERVEQYF.

J is TRBJ2-2 and V is TRBV2; 7 bases match TRBD1. The CDR3 is 15 residues long. CDR1 is SNHLY and CDR2 is FYNNEI in the germline V gene. V lost 5 bases, J lost 1 base, and 4 bases stayed unmatched. The CDR3 spells CASSKDRMNTGELFF. In DNA form, the CDR3 reads TGTGCCAGCAGTAAGGACAGGATGAACACCGGGGAGCTGTTTTTT.

This clonotype was found many times. The rearrangement links TRBV6-6 to TRBJ2-6, with D possibly being TRBD1 (5 bases). Deletions cut 6 bases from V and 3 bases from J, with 12 bases between. CDR1 is MNHNY, CDR2 SVGAGI, per germline (reference sequence). There are 15 residues in the CDR3. Here the CDR3 DNA reads TGTGCCAGCAGAACTCCAGGGTATGGGGCCAACGTCCTGACTTTC. Translated, it gives CASRTPGYGANVLTF.

This clonotype was recorded at least ten times. This chain uses TRBV12-5 with TRBJ2-3; 11 nucleotides line up with TRBD2. From germline, CDR1 is LGHNT and CDR2 FRNRAP. Losses at the gene ends were 7 bases for V and 4 bases for J; bases not matched to a gene: 7. This CDR3 has 15 amino acids. CDR3 sequence (DNA): TGTGCTAGTGCCCCCGGGACTAGCGGCGCAGATACGCAGTATTTT. Translated: CASAPGTSGADTQYF.